One sample yielded the 22 T cell receptor beta chains listed below, sequenced in a study of blood T cells in healthy people across ages. Primed by a sample-barcoded 5' primer and a J-beta primer mix, a second PCR proceeded for about 6 to 12 cycles. From the 5' RACE reads, TCRdb called clonotypes with MiXCR, one entry per CDR3 protein. Altogether some 1,500,000 distinct CDR3 sequences are present, roughly 43% being singletons, with the ten largest covering under 5%. Sequenced: blood. The receptors here all came from a woman aged 18 to 35 in good health.

This clonotype was seen more than once but under ten times. V and J are TRBV5-4 and TRBJ2-7; D is perhaps TRBD1 (5 bases). This CDR3 spans 13 amino acids. V was clipped by 0 bases and J by 4 bases, with 8 bases between them. The germline V gene has CDR1 SGHNT and CDR2 YYREEE (reference sequence). The CDR3 sequence: CASSLDGQYEQYF. DNA of the CDR3: TGTGCCAGCAGCTTGGATGGACAATACGAGCAGTACTTC.

This clonotype was seen a few times. The V and J genes are TRBV4-1 and TRBJ2-4; no firm D call. The CDR3 contains 15 residues. Trimming took 0 bases from V and 0 from J, leaving 6 bases between them. Looked up from germline, CDR1 is MGHRA and CDR2 is YSYEKL. Written as DNA, the CDR3 is TGCGCCAGCAGCCAAGATTGGGTAGCCAAAAACATTCAGTACTTC. It is translated as CASSQDWVAKNIQYF.

The rearrangement uses TRBV5-1 and TRBJ2-5; 9 nucleotides agree with TRBD1. The J call may not be correct, given that the DNA end is closer to TRBJ2-7. Per germline, CDR1 SGHRS and CDR2 YFSETQ. The CDR3 contains 15 residues. The CDR3 DNA is TGCGCCAGCAGCTACGGGACAGGGATCATCGACGAGCAGTACTTC. It encodes CASSYGTGIIDEQYF.

The gene calls are TRBV19 and TRBJ1-2; possibly TRBD1 for D (5 bases). From germline, CDR1 is LNHDA and CDR2 SQIVND (reference sequence). Trimming left V 9 bases short and J 4 bases short, with 24 bases between. CDR3 size: 16 residues. The DNA for the CDR3 is TGTGCCAGCCGCCCGGCTGTCGGGGAGGGGACCTATGGCTACACCTTC. This translates into CASRPAVGEGTYGYTF.

The V call is TRBV27, the J call TRBJ2-7; D is ambiguous. V lost 4 bases and J 3 bases, leaving 10 bases between the germline ends. The length of the CDR3 is 13 residues. Germline CDR1 and CDR2: MNHEY and SMNVEV (reference sequence). As DNA, the CDR3 is TGTGCCAGCAGTTATGGCAGCGACTACGAGCAGTACTTC. This translates into CASSYGSDYEQYF.

The V call is TRBV7-9, the J call TRBJ2-5; maybe TRBD2 (6 bases). Germline CDR1 SEHNR, CDR2 FQNEAQ (reference sequence). V lost 7 bases and J 0 bases, leaving 12 bases between the germline ends. CDR3 length: 14 residues. CDR3 protein: CASTQDYYQETQYF. Written as DNA, the CDR3 is TGTGCCAGCACCCAGGACTATTACCAAGAGACCCAGTACTTC. The entire variable domain, with the rest obtained from reference TRBV7-9 and TRBJ2-5, is as follows: DTGVSQNPRHKITKRGQNVTFRCDPISEHNRLYWYRQTLGQGPEFLTYFQNEAQLEKSRLLSDRFSAERPKGSFSTLEIQRTEQGDSAMYLCASTQDYYQETQYFGPGTRLLVL.

The CDR3 DNA is TGTGCCACCAGCAGAGAAGGACCCGACGTTGGAGATACGCAGTATTTT. This codes for CATSREGPDVGDTQYF. The chain combines TRBV15 with TRBJ2-3; D remains unclear. The CDR3 runs to 16 residues. The V gene's germline CDR1 is LNHNV and CDR2 YYDKDF (reference sequence). The V gene lost 0 bases and the J gene lost 5 bases, with 15 bases spanning the gap.

The V gene is TRBV6-5, the J gene TRBJ1-1; 7 nucleotides align to TRBD1. The CDR3 is 15 residues long. V was clipped by 6 bases and J by 2 bases; unmatched bases: 9. The germline CDR1 and CDR2 sequences are MNHEY and SVGAGI. The CDR3 nucleotides are TGTGCCAGCAGCAGGGGGACAGTAGTAAACACTGAAGCTTTCTTT. It codes for CASSRGTVVNTEAFF.

Concerning this clonotype itself: Sequence at one end of the junction differs from germline and may be a read error. This chain joins TRBV5-1 and TRBJ1-5; D ambiguous. Germline CDR1 is SGHRS and CDR2 is YFSETQ. CDR3 length equals 15 residues. The CDR3 protein is CASSPEGISNQPQRF. The CDR3, as DNA: TGCGCCAGCAGCCCGGAGGGTATTAGCAATCAGCCCCAGCGTTTT.

CDR3 sequence reads: CASSLGQLTASGANVLTF. The CDR3 region has the DNA TGCGCCAGCAGCTTGGGACAGCTGACGGCCTCTGGGGCCAACGTCCTGACTTTC. The V and J genes are TRBV5-1 and TRBJ2-6; D is perhaps TRBD1 (5 bases). The CDR3 totals 18 residues. Germline V CDR1 and CDR2: SGHRS, YFSETQ. With 0 bases removed from V and 0 bases from J, the gap between germline ends came to 13 bases.

The chain links TRBV20-1 to TRBJ2-7; 11 bases line up with TRBD2. CDR1 is DFQATT, CDR2 SNEGSKA, per germline (reference sequence). The CDR3 totals 14 residues. Trimming took 3 bases from V and 3 from J; bases not matched to a gene: 4. In DNA form, the CDR3 reads TGCAGTGCTAGTCGACTAGCGGGACGCTACGAGCAGTACTTC. Protein: CSASRLAGRYEQYF.

J is TRBJ1-2 and V is TRBV6-5; possibly TRBD1 for D (5 bases). The ends were cut back, 2 bases at V and 0 bases at J, with 7 bases in the middle. This CDR3 has 14 amino acids. The germline CDR1 and CDR2 sequences are MNHEY and SVGAGI. CDR3 bases: TGTGCCAGCAGTTACAGGGACGCTAACTATGGCTACACCTTC. Translation gives CASSYRDANYGYTF.

CDR3 nucleotides: TGTGCCAGCAGCTTAGCCCCGCAGGCTACGGCCGGGGAGCTGTTTTTT. Its protein product is CASSLAPQATAGELFF. V usage is TRBV13 and J usage is TRBJ2-2; no definite D call. The CDR3 extends over 16 amino acids. Germline assignment: CDR1 PRHDT and CDR2 FYEKMQ (reference sequence). Trimming cost V 1 base and J 6 bases, with 15 bases left between them.

This chain links TRBV25-1 with TRBJ2-5, with 7 bases identical to TRBD2. In germline, CDR1 is MGHDK, CDR2 SYGVNS. This CDR3 region has 14 residues. Trimming removed 4 bases from V and 5 bases from J; junction bases left unmatched: 7. CDR3 sequence reads: CASSAETSMETQYF. The CDR3, as DNA: TGTGCCAGCAGTGCTGAGACTAGCATGGAGACCCAGTACTTC.

This clonotype showed up just a few times. This chain uses TRBV20-1 with TRBJ2-5; TRBD2 aligns across 8 bases. CDR3 length: 15 residues. V lost 0 bases, J lost 4 bases, and 7 bases stayed unmatched. CDR1 and CDR2 from the germline V gene are DFQATT and SNEGSKA (reference sequence). The CDR3 sequence: CSARDKELAGETQYF. Here the CDR3 DNA reads TGCAGTGCTAGAGATAAGGAGCTAGCGGGAGAGACCCAGTACTTC.

The V gene is TRBV12-3 or TRBV12-4, the J gene TRBJ1-6; maybe TRBD1 (6 bases). This CDR3 is 13 amino acids long. V lost 7 bases and J lost 6, with 10 bases in between. The CDR3 here is CASKQGFNSPLHF. The CDR3 region has the DNA TGTGCCAGCAAGCAGGGGTTTAATTCACCCCTCCACTTT.

The chain employs TRBV20-1 and TRBJ1-2; a possible D gene is TRBD1 (5 bases). Trimming left V 1 base short and J 3 bases short, with 9 bases between. This CDR3 has 13 amino acids. Per the germline V gene, CDR1 is DFQATT and CDR2 is SNEGSKA (reference sequence). CDR3 DNA: TGCAGTGCTAGAGTCGGGACCTACTATGGCTACACCTTC. Its protein product is CSARVGTYYGYTF.

A few counts support this clonotype. This chain connects TRBV12-3 or TRBV12-4 to TRBJ2-5, with a weak D call TRBD2 (5 bases). Near its end, the DNA agrees better with TRBJ2-7, so the J call may be wrong. The CDR3 consists of 12 residues. CDR3 coding DNA: TGTGCCAGCAGTTTCGGGGTCTCCGAGCAGTACTTC. Translation: CASSFGVSEQYF.

The CDR3 sequence: CASSSQGFPYGYTF. The CDR3 nucleotides are TGCGCCAGCAGCTCACAGGGGTTCCCTTATGGCTACACCTTC. The rearrangement links TRBV5-1 to TRBJ1-2, with 7 bases identical to TRBD1. Germline V gene data show CDR1 as SGHRS and CDR2 as YFSETQ. The ends lost 3 bases at V and 5 bases at J; junction bases unmatched: 7. The CDR3 runs to 14 residues.

This rearrangement joins TRBV7-2 to TRBJ2-4; D gene unclear. The CDR3 has 12 residues. Per germline, CDR1 SGHTA and CDR2 FQGNSA. V was cut by 1 base and J by 7 bases, with 5 bases left in between. The DNA of the CDR3 is TGTGCCAGCAGCTTAGATTGGAACATTCAGTACTTC. As protein: CASSLDWNIQYF.

The table lists this clonotype with a few counts. The V and J genes are TRBV27 and TRBJ2-5; TRBD1 is a possible D gene (5 bases). The CDR3 has 11 amino acids. Germline CDR1 reads MNHEY; CDR2 reads SMNVEV (reference sequence). V lost 5 bases, J lost 12 bases, and 13 bases lay in between. DNA for the CDR3: TGTGCCAGCAGTCAGGGTCGTATAAAGTACTTC. Translated, it gives CASSQGRIKYF.

This clonotype was picked up many times. J is TRBJ2-1 and V is TRBV29-1; TRBD1 matches at 12 bases. The J segment lost 9 bases and the V segment lost 8 bases, leaving 11 bases of the junction unmatched. There are 14 residues in the CDR3. Germline values: CDR1 SQVTM, CDR2 ANQGSEA. The CDR3 region has the DNA TGCAGCCTTACCGGGACAGGGGGCTCCGGTGAGCAGTTCTTC. The encoded protein is CSLTGTGGSGEQFF.